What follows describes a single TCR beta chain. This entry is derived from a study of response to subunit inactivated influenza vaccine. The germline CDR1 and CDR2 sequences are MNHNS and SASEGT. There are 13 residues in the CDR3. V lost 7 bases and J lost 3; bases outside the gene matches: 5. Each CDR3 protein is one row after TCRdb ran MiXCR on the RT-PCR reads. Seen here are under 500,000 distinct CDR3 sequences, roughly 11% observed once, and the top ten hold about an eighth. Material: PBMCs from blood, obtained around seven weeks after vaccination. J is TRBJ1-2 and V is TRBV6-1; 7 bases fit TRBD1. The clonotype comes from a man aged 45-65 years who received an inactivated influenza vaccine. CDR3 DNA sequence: TGTGCCAGCAAAAAGGGGACAGACTATGGCTACACCTTC. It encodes CASKKGTDYGYTF.